These 18 T cell receptor beta chains were sequenced from one sample in a study of T cells of healthy individuals. TCRdb used MiXCR to reprocess the 5' RACE reads, holding one entry per CDR3 protein. The table lists fewer than 70,000 distinct CDR3 sequences, roughly 14% of them singletons. The source of these receptors is a human donor in good health.

This clonotype was detected ten times or more. The chain employs TRBV2 and TRBJ1-5, with a tentative D call TRBD1 (6 bases). The CDR3 is 16 residues long. Germline values: CDR1 SNHLY, CDR2 FYNNEI. V gave up 5 bases and J gave up 2 bases, with 16 bases separating them. CDR3 sequence reads: CASSQGQGQGNQPQHF. The CDR3 nucleotides read TGTGCCAGCAGTCAAGGTCAGGGGCAAGGCAATCAGCCCCAGCATTTT. Based on the CDR3 plus reference TRBV2 and TRBJ1-5, the full variable domain is EPEVTQTPSHQVTQMGQEVILRCVPISNHLYFYWYRQILGQKVEFLVSFYNNEISEKSEIFDDQFSVERPDGSNFTLKIRSTKLEDSAMYFCASSQGQGQGNQPQHFGDGTRLSIL.

This chain links TRBV4-1 with TRBJ1-1; perhaps TRBD1 as D (5 bases). Trimming took 1 base from V and 5 from J, leaving 11 bases between them. CDR1 is MGHRA, CDR2 YSYEKL, per germline. The CDR3 totals 14 residues. Here the CDR3 DNA reads TGCGCCAGCAGCCAAGCCATCGGGGGGACTGAAGCTTTCTTT. Translating gives CASSQAIGGTEAFF.

This clonotype was recorded at least ten times. The V gene is TRBV3-1, the J gene TRBJ1-4; D is unresolved. The CDR3 spans 14 residues. Germline-derived CDR1 and CDR2 are LGHDT and YNNKEL (reference sequence). The V and J ends lost 1 base and 8 bases respectively, with 11 bases between them. CDR3 DNA: TGTGCCAGCAGCCAAGTCGTCGGGCGGGAAAAACTGTTTTTT. Protein sequence: CASSQVVGREKLFF.

This clonotype was recorded a few times. The chain is built from TRBV6-6 and TRBJ2-3; 9 positions match TRBD2. Germline CDR1 MNHNY, CDR2 SVGAGI (reference sequence). V shed 3 bases and J 3 bases; nucleotides not matched to a gene: 13. The length of the CDR3 is 18 residues. The DNA for the CDR3 is TGTGCCAGCAGTTATATCAGCGGGAGGCCTATGAAAACAGATACGCAGTATTTT. Amino acids: CASSYISGRPMKTDTQYF.

The gene calls are TRBV19 and TRBJ1-2; 7 nucleotides agree with TRBD1. The germline V gene encodes CDR1 LNHDA and CDR2 SQIVND (reference sequence). The CDR3 extends over 14 amino acids. J gave up 3 bases and V 4 bases, and 5 bases lay outside the gene matches. The DNA for the CDR3 is TGTGCCAGTAGTACCAGGGACAGCTACTATGGCTACACCTTC. Amino acid sequence: CASSTRDSYYGYTF.

This clonotype appeared many times. V and J are TRBV19 and TRBJ1-2; 8 nucleotides align to TRBD1. Trimming took 3 bases from V and 6 from J; bases not matched to a gene: 6. The CDR3 runs to 14 residues. CDR1 LNHDA and CDR2 SQIVND come from the germline V gene (reference sequence). CDR3 sequence: CASSIDRGRDGYTF. The CDR3 DNA reads as TGTGCCAGTAGTATTGACAGGGGACGCGATGGCTACACCTTC.

The chain uses TRBV7-2 and TRBJ2-1, with 7 positions matching TRBD2. This CDR3 has 12 amino acids. Germline lookup yields CDR1 SGHTA and CDR2 FQGNSA. V trimming: 5 bases; J trimming: 12 bases; junction bases outside the gene matches: 7. Here the CDR3 DNA reads TGTGCCAGCAGCGTGCAGACTAGCTCGCAGTTCTTC. The encoded protein is CASSVQTSSQFF.

This clonotype was seen many times. The chain combines TRBV7-8 with TRBJ1-2, with 10 nucleotides matching TRBD1. The germline V gene has CDR1 SGHVS and CDR2 FQNEAQ. The CDR3 runs 22 residues. V shed 2 bases and J 2 bases; nucleotides not matched to a gene: 23. CDR3 DNA sequence: TGTGCCAGCAGCTTAACGACAGGGGGCGCGAGGCCAGACCGCGAGAAAAACTATGGCTACACCTTC. Its protein is CASSLTTGGARPDREKNYGYTF.

The chain is built from TRBV30 and TRBJ2-3, with a tentative D call TRBD2 (7 bases). There are 16 residues in the CDR3. Trimming removed 0 bases at V and 6 bases at J, with 19 bases between. Germline lookup yields CDR1 GTSNPN and CDR2 SVGIG (reference sequence). DNA for the CDR3: TGTGCCTGGAGTGTACGGCCGACGGGGGGCATCGATACGCAGTATTTT. It specifies CAWSVRPTGGIDTQYF.

This clonotype was detected many times. This chain links TRBV5-6 with TRBJ2-7; 10 positions match TRBD2. Germline values: CDR1 SGHDT, CDR2 YYEEEE. This CDR3 region has 14 residues. The ends lost 0 bases at V and 6 bases at J; junction bases unmatched: 3. The CDR3 DNA reads as TGTGCCAGCAGCTTGGTAGCTAGCGGGAGCGAGCAGTACTTC. Protein sequence: CASSLVASGSEQYF. Supplemented by reference TRBV5-6 and TRBJ2-7, the full variable domain reads DAGVTQSPTHLIKTRGQQVTLRCSPKSGHDTVSWYQQALGQGPQFIFQYYEEEERQRGNFPDRFSGHQFPNYSSELNVNALLLGDSALYLCASSLVASGSEQYFGPGTRLTVT.

This clonotype was seen more than once but under ten times. This chain links TRBV11-3 with TRBJ2-2; 9 bases align to TRBD1. The V gene's germline CDR1 is SGHNT and CDR2 YENEEA. V lost 5 bases and J lost 6; bases outside the gene matches: 7. CDR3 length: 15 amino acids. The CDR3: CASSRGQGKAGELFF. The CDR3 coding sequence is TGTGCCAGCAGCCGGGGACAGGGAAAGGCCGGGGAGCTGTTTTTT.

This clonotype was picked up many times. The V gene is TRBV7-2, the J gene TRBJ2-2; D remains ambiguous. The germline V gene encodes CDR1 SGHTA and CDR2 FQGNSA. Trimming pared 3 bases from V and 5 bases from J, leaving 13 bases between. The CDR3 is 15 amino acids. The chain's CDR3 is CASSFSPEATGELFF. DNA for the CDR3: TGTGCCAGCAGCTTCTCCCCGGAAGCAACCGGGGAGCTGTTTTTT.

This clonotype was detected ten times or more. This CDR3 reads CASSPGGGATDTQYF. The CDR3 DNA sequence: TGTGCCAGCAGCCCCGGGGGAGGGGCCACAGATACGCAGTATTTT. The chain couples TRBV9 to TRBJ2-3; 7 bases match TRBD2. Germline values: CDR1 SGDLS, CDR2 YYNGEE. The CDR3 is made up of 15 amino acids. V shed 4 bases and J 2 bases; nucleotides not matched to a gene: 7.

With regard to this clonotype: It may be a read error: a sequence one base away is much more abundant. V is TRBV18 and J is TRBJ1-2, with 7 bases fitting TRBD1. This CDR3 contains 14 residues. Germline V CDR1 and CDR2: KGHSH, LQKENI. The CDR3 is CTSSPRQGINGYTF. The DNA of the CDR3 is TGTACCAGCTCACCACGACAGGGAATAAATGGCTACACCTTC.

The rearrangement uses TRBV10-3 and TRBJ2-2; D perhaps matches TRBD1 (6 bases). The CDR3 sequence is 17 residues long. Germline values: CDR1 ENHRY, CDR2 SYGVKD. V lost 1 base and J 3 bases, leaving 15 bases between the germline ends. Here the CDR3 reads CAISELVDRMYTGELFF. CDR3 coding DNA: TGTGCCATCAGTGAGTTGGTCGACAGGATGTACACCGGGGAGCTGTTTTTT.

This clonotype was observed at least ten times. The gene calls are TRBV9 and TRBJ1-3; D is undetermined. The CDR3 runs 15 residues. Germline assignment: CDR1 SGDLS and CDR2 YYNGEE. Trimming removed 4 bases at V and 0 bases at J, with 11 bases between. The CDR3 sequence is CASSSVGSSGNTIYF. Written as DNA, the CDR3 is TGTGCCAGCAGCTCAGTCGGAAGCTCTGGAAACACCATATATTTT. Drawing the rest from reference TRBV9 and TRBJ1-3, the complete variable domain is DSGVTQTPKHLITATGQRVTLRCSPRSGDLSVYWYQQSLDQGLQFLIQYYNGEERAKGNILERFSAQQFPDLHSELNLSSLELGDSALYFCASSSVGSSGNTIYFGEGSWLTVV.

The gene calls are TRBV29-1 and TRBJ2-5; 7 bases are shared with TRBD1. V lost 7 bases, J lost 5 bases, and 7 bases stayed unmatched. The CDR3 has 12 residues. Germline V gene sequence: CDR1 SQVTM, CDR2 ANQGSEA. CDR3 DNA: TGCAGCGGCAACAGGGGTGGGGAGACCCAGTACTTC. Its translation: CSGNRGGETQYF.

CDR3: CSALGVLSYEQYF. CDR3 coding DNA: TGCAGTGCTCTTGGGGTTTTGTCCTACGAGCAGTACTTC. The chain couples TRBV20-1 to TRBJ2-7; no clear D gene. Per germline, CDR1 DFQATT and CDR2 SNEGSKA (reference sequence). This CDR3 has 13 residues. The V and J ends lost 5 bases and 1 base respectively, with 12 bases between them.